This passage covers 24 T cell receptor beta chains from one sample sequenced in a study of glioma-infiltrating T cells after dendritic cell vaccination. Regarding time point: after dendritic cell vaccination, including at tumor progression/relapse. The data were produced by immunoSEQ multiplex PCR, yet TCRdb's version contains in-frame clones alone and is incomplete. The sample holds around 60,000 clones, around nine tenths seen once. The material was blood, obtained after dendritic cell vaccination. These receptors were collected from a human donor with glioblastoma.

This chain links TRBV4-3 with TRBJ2-1; TRBD1 aligns across 7 bases. V was pared by 3 bases and J by 9 bases, with 11 bases of the junction left unmatched. The V gene's germline CDR1 is LGHNA and CDR2 YSLEER. CDR3 length: 15 amino acids. The CDR3 loop reads CASSQARGRKVEQFF. In DNA form, the CDR3 reads TGCGCCAGCAGCCAGGCGAGGGGGCGTAAGGTTGAGCAGTTCTTC.

J is TRBJ2-1 and V is TRBV5-4, with 10 bases identical to TRBD2. The CDR3 extends over 16 amino acids. Per the germline V gene, CDR1 is SGHNT and CDR2 is YYREEE (reference sequence). The V and J ends lost 0 bases and 0 bases, in that order; junction bases with no gene match: 0. The CDR3 sequence: CASSLERGGSYNEQFF. CDR3 DNA sequence: TGTGCCAGCAGCTTGGAGCGGGGGGGCTCCTACAATGAGCAGTTCTTC.

In its sample, this clone was seen a few times. At one boundary the junction diverges from the germline segment, which might be a read error. The V call is TRBV5-1, the J call TRBJ2-1; weak D call: TRBD2 (6 bases). The CDR3 consists of 15 residues. Germline CDR1 reads SGHRS; CDR2 reads YFSETQ. CDR3 bases: TGTGCCAGCAGCTTGGTTGCGGGGCTCGGCGATGAGCAGTTCTTC. Residues: CASSLVAGLGDEQFF.

This chain links TRBV4-1 with TRBJ2-1; maybe TRBD2 (5 bases). The CDR3 is 15 amino acids. Trimming shortened V by 1 base and J by 4 bases, and 11 bases separated the two germline ends. Germline-derived CDR1 and CDR2 are MGHRA and YSYEKL. CDR3 sequence (DNA): TGCGCCAGCAGCCAAGGGGGAGCGGAGTACAATGAGCAGTTCTTC. It yields the protein CASSQGGAEYNEQFF.

This clone was observed a single time. The chain couples TRBV11-2 to TRBJ1-4; D gene unclear. V dropped 5 bases and J dropped 8 bases, with 12 bases sitting between them. The germline CDR1 and CDR2 sequences are SGHAT and FQNNGV. This CDR3 is 13 amino acids long. CDR3 sequence reads: CASSATLQEKLFF. DNA of the CDR3: TGTGCCAGCAGCGCCACGCTCCAGGAAAAACTGTTTTTT.

This clone is a singleton in its sample. This rearrangement joins TRBV5-1 to TRBJ2-6; D gene unclear. Trimming removed 4 bases from V and 4 bases from J, with 9 bases in between. Germline CDR1 reads SGHRS; CDR2 reads YFSETQ. The CDR3 contains 14 residues. CDR3 region: CASSLGPGANVLTF. Written as DNA, the CDR3 is TGCGCCAGCAGCCTAGGTCCGGGGGCCAACGTCCTGACTTTC.

The chain has TRBV7-9 and TRBJ2-1; 9 nucleotides agree with TRBD2. Germline CDR1 reads SEHNR; CDR2 reads FQNEAQ (reference sequence). The CDR3 extends over 15 amino acids. The V and J ends lost 8 bases and 4 bases, in that order; junction bases with no gene match: 9. The CDR3: CASGGGDPSYNEQFF. CDR3 coding DNA: TGTGCCAGCGGCGGGGGGGACCCCTCGTACAATGAGCAGTTCTTC.

This clone was recorded once. This chain connects TRBV9 to TRBJ1-5; D is perhaps TRBD1 (5 bases). This CDR3 has 14 residues. Per germline, CDR1 SGDLS and CDR2 YYNGEE. V was shortened by 4 bases and J by 4 bases, with 12 bases between the two germline ends. The CDR3 here is CASSPHRNNQPQHF. For the CDR3, the DNA is TGTGCCAGCAGCCCCCACAGGAATAATCAGCCCCAGCATTTT.

This chain uses TRBV10-3 with TRBJ2-3; 8 bases agree with TRBD1. The CDR3 sequence is 16 residues long. Germline V gene sequence: CDR1 ENHRY, CDR2 SYGVKD. Trimming at V came to 0 bases and at J to 2 bases, leaving 4 bases not matched to a gene. This chain's CDR3 is CAISESTGAATDTQYF. The DNA for the CDR3 is TGTGCCATCAGTGAGTCGACAGGGGCTGCCACAGATACGCAGTATTTT.

This clone was picked up a small number of times. The gene calls are TRBV19 and TRBJ2-7; perhaps TRBD1 as D (6 bases). The CDR3 runs 16 residues. V lost 4 bases to trimming and J lost 6 bases, with 22 bases between them. Germline CDR1 reads LNHDA; CDR2 reads SQIVND (reference sequence). The CDR3 loop reads CASSKAVQRGLGEQYF. CDR3 sequence (DNA): TGTGCCAGTAGTAAGGCAGTCCAAAGGGGGTTGGGCGAGCAGTACTTC.

The chain is built from TRBV4-3 and TRBJ1-1; TRBD1 matches at 7 bases. V lost 3 bases, J lost 1 base, and 5 bases stayed unmatched. In germline, CDR1 is LGHNA, CDR2 YSLEER. This CDR3 contains 15 residues. The CDR3 DNA is TGCGCCAGCAGCCACTTACAGGGGTCGAACACTGAAGCTTTCTTT. It codes for CASSHLQGSNTEAFF.

The rearrangement uses TRBV7-2 and TRBJ2-5; 8 bases line up with TRBD2. The V gene's germline CDR1 is SGHTA and CDR2 FQGNSA. This CDR3 spans 18 amino acids. J was trimmed by 4 bases and V by 7 bases; bases with no gene match: 20. CDR3: CASTLAQTGTRIVETQYF. The CDR3 DNA is TGTGCCAGCACTTTGGCCCAAACCGGGACTAGGATTGTAGAGACCCAGTACTTC.

V gene TRBV5-6 combines with J gene TRBJ1-5; TRBD1 might be the D (5 bases). Germline V gives CDR1 SGHDT, CDR2 YYEEEE. The CDR3 loop spans 15 amino acids. V was shortened by 2 bases and J by 2 bases, with 11 bases between the two germline ends. The CDR3, as DNA: TGTGCCAGCAGCTTAGCCCTGGGGCGCAATCAGCCCCAGCATTTT. Its translation: CASSLALGRNQPQHF.

The chain employs TRBV14 and TRBJ2-3; D call uncertain. The germline V gene has CDR1 SGHDN and CDR2 FVKESK. The CDR3 consists of 17 residues. V was shortened by 2 bases and J by 1 base, with 16 bases between the two germline ends. CDR3 DNA sequence: TGTGCCAGCAGCCAAACGCGGCCGAATTGGGGCACAGATACGCAGTATTTT. Its translation is CASSQTRPNWGTDTQYF.

This chain links TRBV5-1 with TRBJ2-3, with 12 bases fitting TRBD2. Trimming took 0 bases from V and 4 from J; bases not matched to a gene: 3. Germline loops: CDR1 SGHRS, CDR2 YFSETQ. This CDR3 region has 16 residues. As DNA, the CDR3 is TGCGCCAGCAGCTTGGAACTAGCGGGAGGCGCAGATACGCAGTATTTT. It yields the protein CASSLELAGGADTQYF.

The rearrangement links TRBV5-1 to TRBJ2-1, with 12 bases aligning to TRBD2. CDR3 length: 20 residues. Per germline, CDR1 SGHRS and CDR2 YFSETQ. V was clipped by 4 bases and J by 2 bases; unmatched bases: 16. CDR3 bases: TGCGCCAGCAGCCTCACCGGGACTAGCGGGTTTGAAGCGGCCTACAATGAGCAGTTCTTC. This translates into CASSLTGTSGFEAAYNEQFF.

The CDR3 reads CASSQDGAGGNEKLFF. The DNA of the CDR3 is TGCGCCAGCAGCCAAGATGGGGCAGGGGGGAATGAAAAACTGTTTTTT. The chain has TRBV4-1 and TRBJ1-4; 7 positions agree with TRBD1. V trimming: 0 bases; J trimming: 5 bases; junction bases outside the gene matches: 6. The CDR3 is made up of 16 amino acids. Germline CDR1 MGHRA, CDR2 YSYEKL.

This clone was observed a single time. The J gene is TRBJ2-3, the V gene TRBV11-2, with TRBD2 matching 10 bases. The CDR3 totals 16 residues. Trimming took 4 bases from V and 3 from J; bases not matched to a gene: 7. From germline, CDR1 is SGHAT and CDR2 FQNNGV. The CDR3 spells CASSSASGSLTDTQYF. CDR3 bases: TGTGCCAGCAGCTCCGCTAGCGGGAGTCTAACAGATACGCAGTATTTT. Full variable domain (rest looked up from reference TRBV11-2 and TRBJ2-3): EAGVAQSPRYKIIEKRQSVAFWCNPISGHATLYWYQQILGQGPKLLIQFQNNGVVDDSQLPKDRFSAERLKGVDSTLKIQPAKLEDSAVYLCASSSASGSLTDTQYFGPGTRLTVL.

This sequence joins TRBV27 and TRBJ1-1, with D maybe TRBD1 (5 bases). The CDR3 is made up of 16 amino acids. V dropped 5 bases and J dropped 4 bases, with 20 bases sitting between them. CDR1 and CDR2 (germline): MNHEY, SMNVEV (reference sequence). The CDR3 is CASSGRQGISSTEAFF. In DNA form, the CDR3 reads TGTGCCAGCAGTGGGAGGCAGGGCATCAGTAGCACTGAAGCTTTCTTT.

The chain combines TRBV29-1 with TRBJ1-1, with 10 nucleotides matching TRBD1. The CDR3 sequence is 14 residues long. Trimming removed 6 bases from V and 4 bases from J; junction bases left unmatched: 8. The germline CDR1 and CDR2 sequences are SQVTM and ANQGSEA. The chain's CDR3 is CSVRDRGRGTEAFF. The DNA for the CDR3 is TGCAGCGTCCGGGACAGGGGACGAGGCACTGAAGCTTTCTTT.

The chain has TRBV11-3 and TRBJ2-5; 11 nucleotides align to TRBD1. The CDR3 has 14 residues. Germline V lookup: CDR1 SGHNT, CDR2 YENEEA. Unmatched junction bases numbered 4, after V lost 8 bases and J lost 2 bases. CDR3 nucleotide sequence: TGTGCCAGCGCCGGGGACAGGGGGCAAGAGACCCAGTACTTC. Amino acid sequence: CASAGDRGQETQYF. The full variable domain, rest sourced from reference TRBV11-3 and TRBJ2-5, is EAGVVQSPRYKIIEKKQPVAFWCNPISGHNTLYWYLQNLGQGPELLIRYENEEAVDDSQLPKDRFSAERLKGVDSTLKIQPAELGDSAVYLCASAGDRGQETQYFGPGTRLLVL.

Only one count was recorded for this clone. The chain is built from TRBV9 and TRBJ2-1, with 11 bases identical to TRBD2. There are 17 residues in the CDR3. The trim removed 0 bases at V and 1 base at J, leaving 3 bases unmatched. Germline loops: CDR1 SGDLS, CDR2 YYNGEE. The CDR3 is CASSVATSGSSYNEQFF. The CDR3 DNA reads TGTGCCAGCAGCGTAGCTACTAGCGGGAGTTCCTACAATGAGCAGTTCTTC.

The chain carries TRBV5-1 and TRBJ2-5; 8 bases are a match to TRBD2. This CDR3 is 15 amino acids long. The germline gives CDR1 SGHRS, CDR2 YFSETQ. V shed 8 bases, J shed 0 bases, and the junction held 9 bases outside the gene matches. The CDR3 region has the DNA TGCGCCAGTACCGTTAGCGGGACCAACCAAGAGACCCAGTACTTC. This translates into CASTVSGTNQETQYF.

Only one count was recorded for this clone. The rearrangement joins TRBV30 to TRBJ1-1, with 7 bases lining up with TRBD1. The V gene end was trimmed by 0 bases and the J gene end by 5 bases; junction bases not matched to a gene: 3. CDR3 length: 13 amino acids. The germline V gene encodes CDR1 GTSNPN and CDR2 SVGIG (reference sequence). This chain's CDR3 is CAWSVNRGTEAFF. DNA for the CDR3: TGTGCCTGGAGTGTAAACAGGGGAACTGAAGCTTTCTTT.